Listed below are T cell receptor beta chains from one sample, sequenced in a study of blood T cell repertoires in COVID-19. Sequencing used immunoSEQ multiplex PCR; TCRdb keeps in-frame clones, though not all of them. Of about 220,000 clones listed, 88% are singletons. The sample taken for sequencing was PBMCs or T cells enriched from blood (not recorded which). These receptors originate from a woman between 50 and 59 years old with acute COVID-19. CDR3s include the opening cysteine and the closing phenylalanine or tryptophan. Each record gives: J gene, V gene, D gene, clone size, CDR3 protein, CDR3 DNA. D genes are given only for firm matches. Size is omitted from some rows. Given values are once, few, many or a class for expanded clones.

TRBJ2-3,TRBV10-3,TRBD2,few,CAISDTSGSMSDTQYF,TGTGCCATCAGTGACACTAGCGGGAGTATGTCAGATACGCAGTATTTT
TRBJ1-5,TRBV2,TRBD1,NA,CASSEDRGQPQHF,TGTGCCAGCAGTGAGGACAGGGGTCAGCCCCAGCATTTT
TRBJ1-3,TRBV7-9,TRBD1,NA,CASSRQGAGNTIYF,TGTGCCAGCAGCCGACAGGGGGCTGGAAACACCATATATTTT
TRBJ2-4,TRBV6-2/TRBV6-3,TRBD2,NA,CASSYPGRKDIQYF,TGTGCCAGCAGTTATCCCGGGAGGAAAGACATTCAGTACTTC
TRBJ2-3,TRBV5-1,TRBD2,few,CASSTIAGDGGDTQYF,TGCGCCAGCAGCACTATAGCGGGAGACGGGGGGGATACGCAGTATTTT
TRBJ2-7,TRBV5-1,NA,few,CASSLTGSLSYEQYF,TGCGCCAGCAGCTTGACAGGGAGCCTATCCTACGAGCAGTACTTC
TRBJ1-4,TRBV6-6,TRBD1,NA,CATQGAPPGKLFF,TGTGCCACACAGGGGGCTCCCCCGGGAAAACTGTTTTTT
TRBJ2-1,TRBV27,TRBD2,NA,CASSLRVTSGNEQFF,TGTGCCAGCAGTTTAAGGGTCACTAGCGGAAATGAGCAGTTCTTC
TRBJ2-2,TRBV7-2,TRBD1,NA,CASRIRGPNTGELFF,TGTGCCAGCAGAATCAGGGGGCCGAACACCGGGGAGCTGTTTTTT
TRBJ1-1,TRBV7-8,TRBD1,few,CASSLDGTGATEAFF,TGTGCCAGCAGCTTAGATGGGACAGGGGCCACTGAAGCTTTCTTT
TRBJ2-5,TRBV30,NA,NA,CAWAQETQYF,TGTGCCTGGGCGCAAGAGACCCAGTACTTC
TRBJ1-6,TRBV10-1,NA,NA,CASSESKRSYNSPLHF,TGCGCCAGCAGTGAGTCGAAACGGAGCTATAATTCACCCCTCCACTTT
TRBJ2-7,TRBV2,TRBD2,NA,CASSEGDYLGGSYEQYF,TGTGCCAGCAGTGAAGGGGACTACCTCGGGGGGTCCTACGAGCAGTACTTC
TRBJ2-1,TRBV5-4,TRBD1,NA,CASSLPPTGGPYNEQFF,TGTGCCAGCAGCCTCCCCCCTACAGGGGGTCCCTACAATGAGCAGTTCTTC
TRBJ2-7,TRBV28,NA,NA,CASSPGGGGNSYEQYF,TGTGCCAGCAGTCCGGGTGGAGGAGGAAACTCCTACGAGCAGTACTTC
TRBJ1-1,TRBV7-2,TRBD1,few,CASSFSIGGAFGTEAFF,TGTGCCAGCAGCTTTTCTATAGGGGGCGCCTTTGGCACTGAAGCTTTCTTT
TRBJ1-2,TRBV25-1,TRBD1,NA,CASSEGSPGQEIYGYTF,TGTGCCAGCAGTGAAGGGTCTCCGGGACAGGAGATATATGGCTACACCTTC
TRBJ2-1,TRBV6-4,TRBD2,once,CASSTVEREVQFF,TGTGCCAGCAGTACAGTTGAGCGGGAAGTGCAGTTCTTC
TRBJ1-2,TRBV30,TRBD1,NA,CAWSVLGQGTSGYTF,TGTGCCTGGAGTGTACTTGGACAGGGGACTTCTGGCTACACCTTC
TRBJ2-1,TRBV24-1,TRBD2,few,CATSDPGLAGGNEQFF,TGTGCCACCAGTGACCCGGGACTAGCGGGAGGGAATGAGCAGTTCTTC
TRBJ1-3,TRBV9,NA,NA,CASSALLSGNTIYF,TGTGCCAGCAGCGCCTTACTTTCTGGAAACACCATATATTTT
TRBJ2-3,TRBV9,TRBD2,NA,CASSATSGSADTQYF,TGTGCCAGCAGCGCCACTAGCGGGAGTGCAGATACGCAGTATTTT
TRBJ2-5,TRBV5-1,TRBD2,NA,CASSFGAGGETQYF,TGCGCCAGCAGCTTCGGCGCGGGAGGAGAGACCCAGTACTTC
TRBJ2-7,TRBV18,TRBD2,NA,CASSPLLTSGGSYEQYF,TGTGCCAGCTCACCACTTCTCACTAGCGGGGGGTCCTACGAGCAGTACTTC
TRBJ1-6,TRBV28,NA,once,CASSLWTSSRNSPLHF,TGTGCCAGCAGTTTATGGACTTCGTCTAGGAATTCACCCCTCCACTTT
TRBJ2-3,TRBV7-9,NA,NA,CASRPPGYLSDTQYF,TGTGCCAGCAGGCCTCCGGGATACCTGTCGGATACGCAGTATTTT
TRBJ2-2,TRBV28,TRBD1,NA,CASSSWTGVVSTGELFF,TGTGCCAGCAGTTCATGGACAGGGGTAGTATCCACCGGGGAGCTGTTTTTT
TRBJ2-7,TRBV18,NA,NA,CASEGGQSAYEQYF,TGTGCCAGCGAGGGGGGGCAGTCTGCATACGAGCAGTACTTC
TRBJ1-1,TRBV15,NA,NA,CATSRETERAEAFF,TGTGCCACCAGCAGAGAGACAGAACGAGCTGAAGCTTTCTTT
TRBJ2-1,TRBV7-9,NA,NA,CASSLRENEQFF,TGTGCCAGCAGCTTAAGGGAGAATGAGCAGTTCTTC
TRBJ1-2,TRBV1,NA,NA,CTSSQFGTGGNYGYTF,TGCACCAGCAGCCAATTCGGGACAGGGGGAAACTATGGCTACACCTTC
TRBJ2-7,TRBV19,NA,NA,CASSPTASYEQYF,TGTGCCAGTAGTCCGACTGCTTCCTACGAGCAGTACTTC
TRBJ1-6,TRBV6-2/TRBV6-3,NA,NA,CASSYSFGGHNSPLHF,TGTGCCAGCAGTTACTCCTTCGGGGGACATAATTCACCCCTCCACTTT
TRBJ2-7,TRBV11-3,TRBD2,few,CASSLGPGLYSYEQYF,TGTGCCAGCAGCTTAGGTCCGGGACTATATTCCTACGAGCAGTACTTC
TRBJ2-5,TRBV5-1,NA,NA,CASSLSLETQYF,TGCGCCAGCAGCTTAAGCTTGGAGACCCAGTACTTC
TRBJ1-2,TRBV27,TRBD1,NA,CASSFYDGTGGIYGYTF,TGTGCCAGCAGTTTTTATGACGGGACAGGGGGCATCTATGGCTACACCTTC
TRBJ1-2,TRBV5-1,NA,NA,CASSGPGANGYTF,TGCGCCAGCAGCGGCCCAGGGGCCAATGGCTACACCTTC
TRBJ2-1,TRBV6-2/TRBV6-3,TRBD2,few,CASSTGTSGRAWEQFF,TGTGCCAGCAGTACTGGGACTAGCGGGAGGGCCTGGGAGCAGTTCTTC
TRBJ1-4,TRBV10-3,NA,NA,CAISGRGEGEKLFF,TGTGCCATCAGTGGTCGGGGGGAAGGTGAAAAACTGTTTTTT
TRBJ1-2,TRBV19,NA,NA,CASTIDRPNYGYTF,TGTGCCAGTACCATCGACAGACCTAACTATGGCTACACCTTC
TRBJ2-7,TRBV28,TRBD2,NA,CASSDSSAGNSYEQYF,TGTGCCAGCAGTGACTCGTCAGCGGGAAACTCCTACGAGCAGTACTTC
TRBJ1-5,TRBV7-2,TRBD1,NA,CASSLGGRGRLGGQPQHF,TGTGCCAGCAGCTTAGGGGGCAGGGGGCGCCTCGGTGGACAGCCCCAGCATTTT
TRBJ2-3,TRBV5-1,TRBD1,NA,CASSLGSGGQGTDTQYF,TGCGCCAGCAGCTTGGGGTCCGGTGGACAGGGAACAGATACGCAGTATTTT
TRBJ1-1,TRBV12-3/TRBV12-4,TRBD1,NA,CASREQGFTEAFF,TGTGCCAGCAGGGAACAGGGGTTCACTGAAGCTTTCTTT
TRBJ2-1,TRBV28,NA,NA,CASTLASSYNEQFF,TGTGCCAGCACCTTAGCGAGCTCCTACAATGAGCAGTTCTTC
TRBJ2-7,TRBV19,TRBD1,NA,CASINPSGQGEQYF,TGTGCCAGTATTAATCCTTCCGGACAGGGCGAGCAGTACTTC
TRBJ2-3,TRBV6-5,TRBD2,NA,CATSGSTDTQYF,TGTGCCACTAGCGGGAGCACAGATACGCAGTATTTT
TRBJ2-2,TRBV9,NA,NA,CASSETSRVRELFF,TGTGCCAGCAGCGAAACTAGCCGTGTCCGGGAGCTGTTTTTT
TRBJ1-2,TRBV29-1,TRBD1,NA,CSVLHNRGYGYTF,TGCAGCGTCTTACACAACAGGGGCTATGGCTACACCTTC
TRBJ1-1,TRBV27,NA,NA,CASSPRGGVSYEAFF,TGTGCCAGCAGTCCACGGGGAGGGGTCTCCTATGAAGCTTTCTTT
TRBJ1-1,TRBV6-5,NA,NA,CASSRGRGGTEAFF,TGTGCCAGCAGCCGGGGGAGGGGGGGCACTGAAGCTTTCTTT
TRBJ1-2,TRBV6-5,TRBD1,NA,CASSYQKDRGLGYTF,TGTGCCAGCAGTTACCAAAAGGACAGGGGGCTCGGCTACACCTTC
TRBJ2-7,TRBV19,TRBD2,NA,CASSEIAGGPYEQYF,TGTGCCAGTAGTGAAATAGCGGGAGGGCCCTACGAGCAGTACTTC
TRBJ2-3,TRBV24-1,NA,NA,CATSDATGYTDTQYF,TGTGCCACCAGTGACGCGACAGGATACACAGATACGCAGTATTTT
TRBJ1-5,TRBV4-1,NA,NA,CASSQTGQNNQPQHF,TGCGCCAGCAGCCAGACTGGACAGAACAATCAGCCCCAGCATTTT
TRBJ1-5,TRBV7-3,NA,NA,CASITYQPQHF,TGTGCCAGCATCACTTATCAGCCCCAGCATTTT